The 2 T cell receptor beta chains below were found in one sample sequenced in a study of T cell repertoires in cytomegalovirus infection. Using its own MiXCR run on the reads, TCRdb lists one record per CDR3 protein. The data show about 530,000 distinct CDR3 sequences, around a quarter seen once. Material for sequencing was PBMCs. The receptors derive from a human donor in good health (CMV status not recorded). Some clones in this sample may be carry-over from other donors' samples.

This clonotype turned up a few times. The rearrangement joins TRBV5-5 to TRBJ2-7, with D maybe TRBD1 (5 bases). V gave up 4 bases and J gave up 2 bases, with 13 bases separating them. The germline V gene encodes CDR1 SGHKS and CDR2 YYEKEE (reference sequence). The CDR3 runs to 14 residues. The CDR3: CASSVGRGPYEQYV. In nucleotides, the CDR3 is TGTGCCAGCAGCGTTGGTAGGGGCCCCTACGAGCAGTACGTC.

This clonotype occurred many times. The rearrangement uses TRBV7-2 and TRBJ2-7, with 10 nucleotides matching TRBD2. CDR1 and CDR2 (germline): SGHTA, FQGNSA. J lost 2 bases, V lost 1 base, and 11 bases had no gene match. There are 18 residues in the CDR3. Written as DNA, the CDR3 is TGTGCCAGCAGCTTAGAAGGGCAGACTAGCGGGCGCCCCTACGAGCAGTACTTC. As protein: CASSLEGQTSGRPYEQYF.